Below are 20 T cell receptor beta chains sequenced from a single sample in a study of cytomegalovirus exposure and HLA in healthy donors. With 60 Vbeta and 13 Jbeta primers, the PCR was carried out. Some clones are missing from TCRdb's copy, which holds only in-frame ones; the method was immunoSEQ multiplex PCR. This table has approximately 91,000 clones, around 68% appearing once. Sequenced material: PBMCs. The receptors come from a female donor in good health and CMV-seronegative.

V and J are TRBV6-1 and TRBJ1-2, with D unresolved. CDR1 and CDR2 from the germline V gene are MNHNS and SASEGT. V lost 8 bases to trimming and J lost 4 bases, with 11 bases between them. This CDR3 contains 12 residues. CDR3 sequence: CASGHPGYGYTF. The CDR3 DNA follows: TGTGCCAGCGGCCACCCGGGCTATGGCTACACCTTC.

As concerns this clone: Germline is not matched at one junction end, which may reflect a read error. The chain combines TRBV7-9 with TRBJ1-2; D is ambiguous. Germline V gives CDR1 SEHNR, CDR2 FQNEAQ (reference sequence). CDR3 length equals 16 residues. The CDR3: CSSSPHLGGLDYGYTF. The CDR3 region has the DNA TGTTCCAGCAGCCCCCATCTGGGAGGTCTTGACTATGGCTACACCTTC. The variable domain in full, with the rest retrieved from reference TRBV7-9 and TRBJ1-2, is DTGVSQNPRHKITKRGQNVTFRCDPISEHNRLYWYRQTLGQGPEFLTYFQNEAQLEKSRLLSDRFSAERPKGSFSTLEIQRTEQGDSAMYLCSSSPHLGGLDYGYTFGSGTRLTVV.

The rearrangement uses TRBV7-9 and TRBJ1-2, with a weak D call TRBD1 (6 bases). Between the trimmed V and J ends, which lost 8 bases and 3 bases, there was a span of 16 bases. This CDR3 is built from 14 residues. From germline, CDR1 is SEHNR and CDR2 FQNEAQ (reference sequence). The CDR3 DNA follows: TGTGCCAGCCGACGACAGGTTGCTGACTATGGCTACACCTTC. Residues: CASRRQVADYGYTF.

This clone was detected only a few times. V is TRBV7-9 and J is TRBJ1-4; 7 bases are a match to TRBD1. Trimming cost V 5 bases and J 0 bases; bases outside gene matches: 3. Looked up from germline, CDR1 is SEHNR and CDR2 is FQNEAQ (reference sequence). This CDR3 is 15 amino acids long. In DNA form, the CDR3 reads TGTGCCAGCAGCCCCGGGACAGCAACTAATGAAAAACTGTTTTTT. It encodes CASSPGTATNEKLFF.

This chain links TRBV5-1 with TRBJ1-4, with D perhaps TRBD1 (5 bases). V lost 4 bases and J 8 bases, leaving 18 bases between the germline ends. This CDR3 has 15 amino acids. The germline gives CDR1 SGHRS, CDR2 YFSETQ. CDR3 protein: CASSVEGAAREKLFF. The CDR3 DNA follows: TGCGCCAGCAGCGTTGAAGGGGCAGCCCGGGAAAAACTGTTTTTT.

In this sample, this clone turned up a few times. The rearrangement uses TRBV7-8 and TRBJ2-7; D not resolved. There are 13 residues in the CDR3. V shed 1 base and J shed 5 bases, with 9 bases lying between them. From germline, CDR1 is SGHVS and CDR2 FQNEAQ. CDR3 in amino acids: CASSLDPRDEQYF. The CDR3, as DNA: TGTGCCAGCAGCTTAGATCCCCGTGACGAGCAGTACTTC.

The chain joins TRBV29-1 to TRBJ1-1; D ambiguous. The CDR3 runs to 10 residues. CDR1 SQVTM and CDR2 ANQGSEA come from the germline V gene. The V end lost 7 bases, the J end lost 7 bases, and 10 bases lay between the germline ends. CDR3 in amino acids: CSGADNEAFF. The DNA of the CDR3 is TGCAGCGGAGCAGACAATGAAGCTTTCTTT.

V gene TRBV5-6 combines with J gene TRBJ2-1; tentatively, D is TRBD2 (6 bases). CDR1 is SGHDT and CDR2 is YYEEEE in the germline V gene. V lost 0 bases, J lost 1 base, and 11 bases lay in between. The CDR3 loop spans 16 amino acids. DNA for the CDR3: TGTGCCAGCAGCTTGGGGTCAGGGAGGTCCTACAATGAGCAGTTCTTC. Translated, it gives CASSLGSGRSYNEQFF.

The chain joins TRBV29-1 to TRBJ2-1, with a weak D call TRBD2 (7 bases). Germline V gene data show CDR1 as SQVTM and CDR2 as ANQGSEA. The CDR3 has 14 amino acids. The V end was cut by 6 bases, the J end by 7 bases, with 19 bases between. CDR3 bases: TGCAGCGTCGCCGGCGGGGGCAGCGTGAATGAGCAGTTCTTC. It codes for CSVAGGGSVNEQFF.

The chain joins TRBV9 to TRBJ2-3, with TRBD2 identical over 10 bases. Germline lookup yields CDR1 SGDLS and CDR2 YYNGEE. This CDR3 contains 20 residues. Unmatched junction bases numbered 18, after V lost 3 bases and J lost 2 bases. The CDR3 sequence: CASSARGIGRTSGTTDTQYF. Written as DNA, the CDR3 is TGTGCCAGCAGCGCCAGGGGGATCGGGAGGACTAGCGGAACCACAGATACGCAGTATTTT.

This clone was counted once. The chain couples TRBV10-2 to TRBJ2-3; 7 nucleotides line up with TRBD2. This CDR3 is 14 amino acids long. The germline CDR1 and CDR2 sequences are WSHSY and SAAADI. Trimming cost V 2 bases and J 5 bases; bases outside gene matches: 4. CDR3 loop: CASSEPGLGDTQYF. CDR3 nucleotide sequence: TGCGCCAGCAGTGAGCCCGGACTAGGAGATACGCAGTATTTT.

This chain uses TRBV5-4 with TRBJ2-4; D uncertain. Trimming removed 5 bases from V and 8 bases from J, with 14 bases in between. In germline, CDR1 is SGHNT, CDR2 YYREEE (reference sequence). The length of the CDR3 is 13 residues. In DNA form, the CDR3 reads TGTGCCAGCAGTCCCCCTGAGGTAGACATTCAGTACTTC. Protein product: CASSPPEVDIQYF.

This chain uses TRBV11-2 with TRBJ1-1, with D possibly being TRBD1 (5 bases). The CDR3 is 14 amino acids. The V gene lost 2 bases and the J gene lost 3 bases, with 10 bases spanning the gap. Per the germline V gene, CDR1 is SGHAT and CDR2 is FQNNGV. Here the CDR3 reads CASSLQGWDTEAFF. CDR3 nucleotide sequence: TGTGCCAGCAGCTTACAGGGTTGGGACACTGAAGCTTTCTTT.

The sample holds one count of this clone. This chain links TRBV25-1 with TRBJ2-5, with 8 bases matching TRBD1. This CDR3 contains 13 residues. The V and J ends lost 7 bases and 5 bases, in that order; junction bases with no gene match: 6. The germline V gene encodes CDR1 MGHDK and CDR2 SYGVNS. The CDR3 is CASNDRGLETQYF. In DNA, the CDR3 is TGTGCCAGCAACGACAGGGGTTTGGAGACCCAGTACTTC.

This chain links TRBV5-6 with TRBJ1-2, with 7 bases that match TRBD1. CDR3 length equals 15 residues. V lost 3 bases to trimming and J lost 4 bases; unmatched junction nucleotides: 9. CDR1 and CDR2 (germline): SGHDT, YYEEEE. CDR3 loop: CASSSSTGVGYGYTF. In nucleotides, the CDR3 is TGTGCCAGCAGCTCCTCAACAGGGGTGGGCTATGGCTACACCTTC.

This clone was counted a few times. The V gene is TRBV6-5, the J gene TRBJ1-2; D is possibly TRBD1 (6 bases). This CDR3 is 13 amino acids long. The V gene lost 6 bases and the J gene lost 4 bases, with 12 bases spanning the gap. Germline V gene lookup returns CDR1 MNHEY and CDR2 SVGAGI. The CDR3 DNA reads TGTGCCAGCAGGTCCAGGGGTATCTATGGCTACACCTTC. This encodes CASRSRGIYGYTF.

V is TRBV30 and J is TRBJ2-2, with 10 bases fitting TRBD1. V was clipped by 3 bases and J by 9 bases; unmatched bases: 10. This CDR3 spans 15 amino acids. Germline V gives CDR1 GTSNPN, CDR2 SVGIG (reference sequence). Written as DNA, the CDR3 is TGTGCCTGGAGCCCCCCCGGGACAGGGGATTGGGAGCTGTTTTTT. This sequence encodes CAWSPPGTGDWELFF. The whole variable domain, remainder taken from reference TRBV30 and TRBJ2-2, is SQTIHQWPATLVQPVGSPLSLECTVEGTSNPNLYWYRQAAGRGLQLLFYSVGIGQISSEVPQNLSASRPQDRQFILSSKKLLLSDSGFYLCAWSPPGTGDWELFFGEGSRLTVL.

The chain combines TRBV6-5 with TRBJ2-7; TRBD2 matches 8 bases. Germline CDR1 and CDR2: MNHEY and SVGAGI. V trimming: 7 bases; J trimming: 2 bases; junction bases outside the gene matches: 10. The CDR3 is 15 amino acids. The CDR3 DNA reads as TGTGCCAGCACTGCGGGAACTAGCGGTGCCTACGAGCAGTACTTC. Translating it yields CASTAGTSGAYEQYF.

This chain uses TRBV7-3 with TRBJ1-3, with 9 bases lining up with TRBD1. V was clipped by 2 bases and J by 4 bases; unmatched bases: 3. Germline V gene lookup returns CDR1 SGHTA and CDR2 FQGTGA. This CDR3 has 15 residues. The CDR3 is CASSLGQGSGNTIYF. The DNA of the CDR3 is TGTGCCAGCAGCTTAGGACAGGGGTCGGGAAACACCATATATTTT. Filled out from reference TRBV7-3 and TRBJ1-3, the complete variable domain reads GAGVSQTPSNKVTEKGKYVELRCDPISGHTALYWYRQSLGQGPEFLIYFQGTGAADDSGLPNDRFFAVRPEGSVSTLKIQRTERGDSAVYLCASSLGQGSGNTIYFGEGSWLTVV.

This clone was seen just once. The chain uses TRBV27 and TRBJ1-4; a weak D match, TRBD1 (5 bases). The CDR3 sequence is 14 residues long. CDR1 and CDR2 (germline): MNHEY, SMNVEV (reference sequence). Between the trimmed V and J ends, which lost 4 bases and 6 bases, there was a span of 12 bases. The CDR3: CASSWGEPYEKLFF. The CDR3, as DNA: TGTGCCAGCAGTTGGGGGGAACCCTATGAAAAACTGTTTTTT.